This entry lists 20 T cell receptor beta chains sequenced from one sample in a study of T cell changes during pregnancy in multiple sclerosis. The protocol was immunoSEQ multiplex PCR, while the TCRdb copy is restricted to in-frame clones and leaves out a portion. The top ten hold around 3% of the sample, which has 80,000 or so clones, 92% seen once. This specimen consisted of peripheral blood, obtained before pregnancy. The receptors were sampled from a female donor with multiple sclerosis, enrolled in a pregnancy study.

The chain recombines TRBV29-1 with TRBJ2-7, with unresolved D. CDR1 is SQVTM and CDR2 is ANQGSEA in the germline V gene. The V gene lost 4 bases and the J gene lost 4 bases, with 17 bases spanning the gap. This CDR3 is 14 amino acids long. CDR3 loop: CSVGAGGPGYEQYF. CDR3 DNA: TGCAGCGTTGGAGCAGGTGGGCCTGGATACGAGCAGTACTTC.

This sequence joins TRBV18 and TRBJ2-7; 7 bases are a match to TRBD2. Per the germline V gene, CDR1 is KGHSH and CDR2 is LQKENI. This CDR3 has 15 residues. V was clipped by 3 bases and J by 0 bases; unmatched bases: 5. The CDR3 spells CASSPHGGGSYEQYF. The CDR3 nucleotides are TGTGCCAGCTCACCCCATGGCGGGGGCTCCTACGAGCAGTACTTC.

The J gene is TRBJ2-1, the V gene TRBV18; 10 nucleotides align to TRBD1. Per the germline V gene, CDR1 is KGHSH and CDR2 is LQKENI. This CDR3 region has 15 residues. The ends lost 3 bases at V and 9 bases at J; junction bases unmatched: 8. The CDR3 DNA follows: TGTGCCAGCTCACCTGTCGGGACAGGGGCGGGTGAGCAGTTCTTC. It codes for CASSPVGTGAGEQFF.

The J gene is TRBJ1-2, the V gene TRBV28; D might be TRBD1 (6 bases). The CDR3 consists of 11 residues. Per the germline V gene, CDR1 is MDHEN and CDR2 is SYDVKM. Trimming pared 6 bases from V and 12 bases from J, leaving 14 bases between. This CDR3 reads CASRGTSRHTF. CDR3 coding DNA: TGTGCCAGCAGGGGGACATCTCGCCACACCTTC.

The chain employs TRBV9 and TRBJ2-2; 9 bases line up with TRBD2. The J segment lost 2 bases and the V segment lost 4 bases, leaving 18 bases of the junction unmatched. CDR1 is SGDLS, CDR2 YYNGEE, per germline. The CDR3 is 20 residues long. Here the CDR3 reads CASSTYSLAGNTANTGELFF. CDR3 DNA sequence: TGTGCCAGCAGCACGTATAGTCTAGCGGGAAATACCGCCAACACCGGGGAGCTGTTTTTT.

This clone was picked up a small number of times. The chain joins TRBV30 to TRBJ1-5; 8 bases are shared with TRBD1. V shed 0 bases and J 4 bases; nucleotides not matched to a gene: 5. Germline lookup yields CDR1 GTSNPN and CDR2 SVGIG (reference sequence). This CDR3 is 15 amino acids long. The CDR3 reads CAWSVGGTGNQPQHF. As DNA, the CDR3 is TGTGCCTGGAGTGTGGGCGGGACAGGTAATCAGCCCCAGCATTTT.

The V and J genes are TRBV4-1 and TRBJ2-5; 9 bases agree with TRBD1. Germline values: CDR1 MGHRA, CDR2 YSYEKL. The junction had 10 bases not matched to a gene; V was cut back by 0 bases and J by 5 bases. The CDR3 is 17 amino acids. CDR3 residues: CASSQEGTGGRWETQYF. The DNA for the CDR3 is TGCGCCAGCAGCCAAGAGGGAACAGGGGGCAGGTGGGAGACCCAGTACTTC.

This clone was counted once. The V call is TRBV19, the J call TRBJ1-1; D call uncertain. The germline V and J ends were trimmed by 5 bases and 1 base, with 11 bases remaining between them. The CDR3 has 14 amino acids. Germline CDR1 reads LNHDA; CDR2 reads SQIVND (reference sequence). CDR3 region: CASSPGSANTEAFF. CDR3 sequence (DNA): TGTGCCAGTAGTCCGGGGTCAGCGAACACTGAAGCTTTCTTT.

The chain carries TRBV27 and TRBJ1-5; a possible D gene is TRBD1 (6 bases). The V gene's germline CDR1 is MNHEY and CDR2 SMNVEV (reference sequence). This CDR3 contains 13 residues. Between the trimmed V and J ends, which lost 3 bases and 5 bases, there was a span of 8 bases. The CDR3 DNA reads TGTGCCAGCAGTTTGGGGGGGCATCAGCCCCAGCATTTT. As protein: CASSLGGHQPQHF.

CDR3 coding DNA: TGCGCCAGCAGCTTGGAAGGGAGCTCCTATAATTCACCCCTCCACTTT. As protein: CASSLEGSSYNSPLHF. This chain connects TRBV5-1 to TRBJ1-6; D ambiguous. The germline V gene has CDR1 SGHRS and CDR2 YFSETQ. The CDR3 totals 16 residues. V dropped 0 bases and J dropped 0 bases, with 7 bases sitting between them. The full variable domain, completed using reference TRBV5-1 and TRBJ1-6, is KAGVTQTPRYLIKTRGQQVTLSCSPISGHRSVSWYQQTPGQGLQFLFEYFSETQRNKGNFPGRFSGRQFSNSRSEMNVSTLELGDSALYLCASSLEGSSYNSPLHFGNGTRLTVT.

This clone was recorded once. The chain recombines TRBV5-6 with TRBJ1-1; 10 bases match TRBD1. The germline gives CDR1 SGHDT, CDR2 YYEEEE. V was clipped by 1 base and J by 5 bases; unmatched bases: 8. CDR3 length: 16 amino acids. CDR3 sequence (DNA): TGTGCCAGCAGCTTGCCGGGACAGGGGTCGTTGACTGAAGCTTTCTTT. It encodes CASSLPGQGSLTEAFF. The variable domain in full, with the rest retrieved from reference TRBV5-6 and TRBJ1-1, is DAGVTQSPTHLIKTRGQQVTLRCSPKSGHDTVSWYQQALGQGPQFIFQYYEEEERQRGNFPDRFSGHQFPNYSSELNVNALLLGDSALYLCASSLPGQGSLTEAFFGQGTRLTVV.

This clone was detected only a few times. The CDR3 sequence is CASSVQGSGANVLTF. In nucleotides, the CDR3 is TGTGCCAGCAGCGTACAGGGGTCTGGGGCCAACGTCCTGACTTTC. The chain combines TRBV9 with TRBJ2-6; a weak D match, TRBD1 (6 bases). This CDR3 comprises 15 residues. The germline V and J ends were trimmed by 1 base and 1 base, with 6 bases remaining between them. Germline V gene lookup returns CDR1 SGDLS and CDR2 YYNGEE.

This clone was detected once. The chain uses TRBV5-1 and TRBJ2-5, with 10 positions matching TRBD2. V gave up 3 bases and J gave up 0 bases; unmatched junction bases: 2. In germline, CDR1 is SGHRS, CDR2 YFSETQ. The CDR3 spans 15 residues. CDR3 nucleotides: TGCGCCAGCAGCTCACTAGCGGGGAACCAAGAGACCCAGTACTTC. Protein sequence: CASSSLAGNQETQYF.

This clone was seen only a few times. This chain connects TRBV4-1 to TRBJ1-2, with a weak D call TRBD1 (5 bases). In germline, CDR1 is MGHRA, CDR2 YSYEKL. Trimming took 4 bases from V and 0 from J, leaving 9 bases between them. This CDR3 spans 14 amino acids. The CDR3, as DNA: TGCGCCAGCAGCCTCGGGGGAGCTAACTATGGCTACACCTTC. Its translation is CASSLGGANYGYTF.

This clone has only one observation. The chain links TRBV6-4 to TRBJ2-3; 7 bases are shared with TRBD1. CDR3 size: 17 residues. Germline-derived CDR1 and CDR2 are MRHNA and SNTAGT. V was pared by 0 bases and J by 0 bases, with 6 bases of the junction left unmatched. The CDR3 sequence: CASSDSQGGGSTDTQYF. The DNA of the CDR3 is TGTGCCAGCAGTGACTCCCAAGGGGGCGGAAGCACAGATACGCAGTATTTT.

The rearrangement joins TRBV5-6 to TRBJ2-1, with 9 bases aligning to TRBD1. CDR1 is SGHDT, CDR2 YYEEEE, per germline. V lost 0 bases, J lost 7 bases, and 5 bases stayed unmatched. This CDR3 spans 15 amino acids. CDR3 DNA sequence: TGTGCCAGCAGCTTGGCGGGACAGGGCCTTAATGAGCAGTTCTTC. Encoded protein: CASSLAGQGLNEQFF.

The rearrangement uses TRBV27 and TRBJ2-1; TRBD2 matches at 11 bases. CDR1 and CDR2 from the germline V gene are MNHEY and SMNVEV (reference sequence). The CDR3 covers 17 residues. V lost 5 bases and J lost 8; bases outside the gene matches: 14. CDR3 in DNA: TGTGCCAGCAGTAGGATCGGGCTAGCGGGAGGTAGTGATGAGCAGTTCTTC. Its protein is CASSRIGLAGGSDEQFF.

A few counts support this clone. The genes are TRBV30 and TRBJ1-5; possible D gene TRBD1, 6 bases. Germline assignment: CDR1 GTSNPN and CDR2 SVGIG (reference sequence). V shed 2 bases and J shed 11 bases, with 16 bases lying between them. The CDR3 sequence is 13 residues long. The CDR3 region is CAWSRDTREAQHF. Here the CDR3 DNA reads TGTGCCTGGAGTAGGGACACACGGGAGGCCCAGCATTTT.

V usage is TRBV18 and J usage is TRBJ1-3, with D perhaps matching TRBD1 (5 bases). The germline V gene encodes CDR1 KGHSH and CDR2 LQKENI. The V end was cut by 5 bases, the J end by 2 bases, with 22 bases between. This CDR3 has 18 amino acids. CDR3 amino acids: CASSAFAGLDGPGNTIYF. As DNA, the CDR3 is TGTGCCAGCTCAGCCTTCGCGGGACTCGATGGGCCTGGAAACACCATATATTTT.

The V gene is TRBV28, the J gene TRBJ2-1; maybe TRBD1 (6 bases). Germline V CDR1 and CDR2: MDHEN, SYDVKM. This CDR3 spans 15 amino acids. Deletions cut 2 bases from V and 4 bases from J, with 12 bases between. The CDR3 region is CASSLHETGYNEQFF. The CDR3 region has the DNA TGTGCCAGCAGTTTACATGAGACAGGATACAATGAGCAGTTCTTC.